This T cell receptor beta chain was profiled in a study of early T cells in non-severe SARS-CoV-2 infection. Study-level information: Sequencing was performed on bulk RNA from unsorted whole blood, leaving chains unpaired.

General study findings and limits: Matching against VDJdb likely underestimated virus-specific expansions, favoring anti-spike CD8.

Trimming cost V 5 bases and J 4 bases, with 9 bases left between them. Per the germline V gene, CDR1 is MDHEN and CDR2 is SYDVKM. This CDR3 is 12 amino acids long. In its sample, this clonotype was seen a few times. Antigen: not known. Unique molecular identifier tags were affixed to discrete cDNA molecules. In TCRdb, the 5' RACE reads were re-called with MiXCR into one record per CDR3 protein. The profile shows about 45,000 distinct CDR3 sequences, around 10% of them singletons. This receptor was identified in an adult who was a healthcare worker with PCR-confirmed SARS-CoV-2 infection or an uninfected control (not recorded which). Sequencing used whole blood. The chain links TRBV28 to TRBJ2-7; D ambiguous. As DNA, the CDR3 is TGTGCCAGCAGTCAGAGACCATACGAGCAGTACTTC. This codes for CASSQRPYEQYF.